The clone carrying this T cell receptor (beta chain) was seen many times. Its antigen is still unknown. Exclusion followed for patients with uncontrolled infection, other autoimmune disease, pregnancy or lactation. Fresh peripheral blood, about 10 ml of it, supplied the PBMCs. The sample comes from a study of T cells in Graves' hyperthyroidism and ophthalmopathy. Study information: Upon initial diagnosis and before any treatment, peripheral blood was collected. Study-wide findings and caveats: The blood repertoire included most of the expanded thyroid clonotypes above 0.001.

Regions amplified from RNA transcripts were the TCR beta CDR3 regions. HTBI primers were employed in a first-round RT-PCR of the TCR CDR3. TCRdb ran MiXCR on the multiplex PCR reads and lists one entry per CDR3 protein. The repertoire has approximately 400,000 distinct CDR3 sequences, around 14% of them found once; the top ten carry about 33%. Germline CDR1 is MNHEY and CDR2 is SVGEGT. This CDR3 region has 15 residues. The V end was cut by 5 bases, the J end by 1 base, with 14 bases between. The clonotype was recovered from a woman in her 30s with Graves' hyperthyroidism. The sequencing input was blood. The rearrangement uses TRBV6-2 or TRBV6-3 and TRBJ1-1; no reliable D call. The CDR3 region is CASSEYRWRNTEAFF. The CDR3 DNA reads TGTGCCAGCAGTGAGTACCGGTGGCGGAACACTGAAGCTTTCTTT.